What follows are 29 T cell receptor beta chains derived from one specimen sequenced in a study of T cell clones after liver transplantation (dated by TCRdb to between 2018 and 2021). The receptor library was made with the immunoSEQ multiplex PCR assay. TCRdb stores this immuneACCESS table with in-frame sequences only. Part of the clones is absent; in the studies checked, under half of the shortfall reflects unresolved V genes, and no reason is known for the rest. Here the sample has 51,000 or so clones; approximately 87% occur a single time. The biggest ten clones account for 14% of the sample. The specimen was CD8+ T cells from blood, collected 12 months after liver transplant. The origin of the receptors is a human patient who received a liver transplant. Because of the transplant, the T cells may be the graft donor's rather than the patient's own.

The V and J genes are TRBV4-1 and TRBJ1-5; perhaps TRBD1 as D (5 bases). The CDR3 contains 15 residues. Trimming shortened V by 1 base and J by 9 bases, and 16 bases separated the two germline ends. The germline gives CDR1 MGHRA, CDR2 YSYEKL. CDR3 sequence: CASSQGGGPVWPQHF. Written as DNA, the CDR3 is TGCGCCAGCAGCCAAGGGGGCGGGCCGGTGTGGCCCCAGCATTTT.

The CDR3 nucleotides read TGTGCCAGCAGCTTGGGCGCCTACGAGCAGTACTTC. Amino acids: CASSLGAYEQYF. The chain carries TRBV5-6 and TRBJ2-7; D gene ambiguous. Germline V CDR1 and CDR2: SGHDT, YYEEEE. V was shortened by 0 bases and J by 2 bases, with 3 bases between the two germline ends. This CDR3 is 12 amino acids long.

This clone appeared once. V and J are TRBV5-1 and TRBJ2-1, with D tentatively TRBD2 (6 bases). V was shortened by 4 bases and J by 2 bases, with 16 bases between the two germline ends. Germline CDR1 is SGHRS and CDR2 is YFSETQ. The CDR3 consists of 16 residues. The CDR3 sequence: CASSPSGWTTYNEQFF. The CDR3 region has the DNA TGCGCCAGCAGCCCAAGTGGCTGGACTACCTACAATGAGCAGTTCTTC.

This sequence joins TRBV19 and TRBJ1-5; perhaps TRBD1 as D (6 bases). Germline V gives CDR1 LNHDA, CDR2 SQIVND (reference sequence). CDR3 length: 16 amino acids. V was cut by 3 bases and J by 5 bases, with 17 bases left in between. The CDR3 reads CASSMGANPLYQPQHF. CDR3 nucleotide sequence: TGTGCCAGTAGTATGGGGGCTAACCCCCTCTATCAGCCCCAGCATTTT. Using reference TRBV19 and TRBJ1-5 for the parts outside the CDR3, the full variable domain is DGGITQSPKYLFRKEGQNVTLSCEQNLNHDAMYWYRQDPGQGLRLIYYSQIVNDFQKGDIAEGYSVSREKKESFPLTVTSAQKNPTAFYLCASSMGANPLYQPQHFGDGTRLSIL.

The V call is TRBV28, the J call TRBJ1-2; D possibly corresponds to TRBD1 (6 bases). Germline V gene lookup returns CDR1 MDHEN and CDR2 SYDVKM. Deletions cut 7 bases from V and 6 bases from J, with 21 bases between. The CDR3 sequence is 15 residues long. The CDR3 DNA is TGTGCCAGCATCAGGAGCGATCAGGGGAGGGATGGCTACACCTTC. Translation gives CASIRSDQGRDGYTF.

This clone came up a few times. V usage is TRBV28 and J usage is TRBJ1-1; no firm D call. This CDR3 is 14 amino acids long. V gave up 3 bases and J gave up 6 bases, with 14 bases separating them. CDR1 MDHEN and CDR2 SYDVKM come from the germline V gene. CDR3 nucleotide sequence: TGTGCCAGCAGTTTCGTCCGGGAGGCCGCTGAAGCTTTCTTT. The encoded protein is CASSFVREAAEAFF.

The chain links TRBV25-1 to TRBJ2-1; unclear D gene. The germline gives CDR1 MGHDK, CDR2 SYGVNS. The CDR3 runs to 14 residues. Between the trimmed V and J ends, which lost 3 bases and 4 bases, there was a span of 10 bases. Written as DNA, the CDR3 is TGTGCCAGCAGTGAGCCGGGCCGATACAATGAGCAGTTCTTC. Protein sequence: CASSEPGRYNEQFF.

This sequence joins TRBV9 and TRBJ2-1; 7 bases match TRBD1. This CDR3 has 15 amino acids. The V gene end was trimmed by 1 base and the J gene end by 3 bases; junction bases not matched to a gene: 4. Germline V lookup: CDR1 SGDLS, CDR2 YYNGEE. CDR3 sequence: CASSVKGAIYNEQFF. The CDR3 nucleotides are TGTGCCAGCAGCGTAAAGGGGGCGATCTACAATGAGCAGTTCTTC.

The chain has TRBV15 and TRBJ2-1; D gene uncertain. The CDR3 has 12 amino acids. Germline CDR1 is LNHNV and CDR2 is YYDKDF (reference sequence). V gave up 4 bases and J gave up 2 bases, with 3 bases separating them. The chain's CDR3 is CATSTPYNEQFF. In DNA form, the CDR3 reads TGTGCCACCAGCACCCCCTACAATGAGCAGTTCTTC.

The chain combines TRBV7-9 with TRBJ2-5; the D gene is possibly TRBD1 (5 bases). Germline assignment: CDR1 SEHNR and CDR2 FQNEAQ (reference sequence). V lost 5 bases to trimming and J lost 0 bases, with 7 bases between them. The CDR3 contains 13 residues. CDR3 nucleotides: TGTGCCAGCAGCATGGACAACCAAGAGACCCAGTACTTC. Translated: CASSMDNQETQYF.

The rearrangement links TRBV7-9 to TRBJ2-7, with a weak D call TRBD2 (5 bases). Deletions cut 3 bases from V and 3 bases from J, with 9 bases between. The germline gives CDR1 SEHNR, CDR2 FQNEAQ (reference sequence). This CDR3 is built from 13 residues. The CDR3 coding sequence is TGTGCCAGCAGCTTCCCCGCGGGCTACGAGCAGTACTTC. This translates into CASSFPAGYEQYF.

This chain links TRBV19 with TRBJ2-2; TRBD1 matches 11 bases. The CDR3 runs to 14 residues. The trim removed 10 bases at V and 4 bases at J, leaving 5 bases unmatched. Per germline, CDR1 LNHDA and CDR2 SQIVND (reference sequence). The CDR3 bases are TGTGCCATAGGGGGACAGGGGGTCACCGGGGAGCTGTTTTTT. Protein sequence: CAIGGQGVTGELFF.

V is TRBV4-1 and J is TRBJ2-7; D remains ambiguous. The CDR3 totals 11 residues. Germline CDR1 and CDR2: MGHRA and YSYEKL. Trimming removed 1 base from V and 6 bases from J, with 4 bases in between. CDR3 DNA: TGCGCCAGCAGCCAAGGAACCGAGCAGTACTTC. Translation gives CASSQGTEQYF.

V usage is TRBV19 and J usage is TRBJ1-2, with 8 bases fitting TRBD1. The J segment lost 3 bases and the V segment lost 6 bases, leaving 3 bases of the junction unmatched. Germline loops: CDR1 LNHDA, CDR2 SQIVND (reference sequence). The CDR3 runs 13 residues. The chain's CDR3 is CASSLQGDYGYTF. The CDR3 DNA is TGTGCCAGTAGCCTACAGGGGGACTATGGCTACACCTTC.

The chain links TRBV5-1 to TRBJ1-1, with 7 bases lining up with TRBD1. The V and J ends lost 2 bases and 5 bases, in that order; junction bases with no gene match: 6. The CDR3 covers 14 residues. Per the germline V gene, CDR1 is SGHRS and CDR2 is YFSETQ. The CDR3, as DNA: TGCGCCAGCAGCTTTCGGCAGGGGGTAACTGAAGCTTTCTTT. It codes for CASSFRQGVTEAFF.

This chain joins TRBV19 and TRBJ1-1, with 9 bases identical to TRBD1. V lost 10 bases and J lost 4; bases outside the gene matches: 25. The CDR3 length is 19 residues. CDR1 is LNHDA, CDR2 SQIVND, per germline (reference sequence). CDR3 bases: TGTGCCATTTCCGGGACACCGACAGGGGGTGAGGGGGGTGTCACTGAAGCTTTCTTT. This sequence encodes CAISGTPTGGEGGVTEAFF.

The chain combines TRBV19 with TRBJ1-5; D might be TRBD1 (5 bases). The CDR3 covers 14 residues. The germline V gene encodes CDR1 LNHDA and CDR2 SQIVND (reference sequence). V was pared by 3 bases and J by 6 bases, with 12 bases between. The CDR3 is CASSIGGAGQPQHF. CDR3 in DNA: TGTGCCAGTAGTATTGGTGGGGCGGGTCAGCCCCAGCATTTT. Together with reference TRBV19 and TRBJ1-5, the CDR3 gives the full variable domain: DGGITQSPKYLFRKEGQNVTLSCEQNLNHDAMYWYRQDPGQGLRLIYYSQIVNDFQKGDIAEGYSVSREKKESFPLTVTSAQKNPTAFYLCASSIGGAGQPQHFGDGTRLSIL.

This sequence joins TRBV9 and TRBJ2-1; TRBD1 might be the D (6 bases). Germline V lookup: CDR1 SGDLS, CDR2 YYNGEE. This CDR3 spans 18 amino acids. The V end lost 3 bases, the J end lost 1 base, and 20 bases lay between the germline ends. Here the CDR3 reads CASSERGTLGRSYNEQFF. CDR3 in DNA: TGTGCCAGCAGCGAGAGGGGGACCTTAGGAAGGTCCTACAATGAGCAGTTCTTC.

V is TRBV5-6 and J is TRBJ2-7, with 9 bases matching TRBD1. CDR3 length: 15 amino acids. J gave up 3 bases and V 4 bases, and 8 bases lay outside the gene matches. Germline V gene lookup returns CDR1 SGHDT and CDR2 YYEEEE. In DNA form, the CDR3 reads TGTGCCAGCAGCCCCGGGACAGGGCTCCACTACGAGCAGTACTTC. As protein: CASSPGTGLHYEQYF.

The chain carries TRBV23-1 and TRBJ2-5; D is undetermined. TRBV23-1 carries the ORF label, with uncertain function. The length of the CDR3 is 15 residues. V shed 8 bases and J shed 5 bases, with 21 bases lying between them. The CDR3 sequence: CASVQPKEAGETQYF. The CDR3 nucleotides read TGCGCCAGCGTTCAACCGAAAGAGGCCGGGGAGACCCAGTACTTC.

The gene calls are TRBV19 and TRBJ1-2, with D perhaps matching TRBD1 (6 bases). Germline V gene sequence: CDR1 LNHDA, CDR2 SQIVND (reference sequence). V gave up 10 bases and J gave up 8 bases, with 11 bases separating them. This CDR3 spans 10 amino acids. DNA of the CDR3: TGTGCCACCCGGACAGAAGGCTACACCTTC. It codes for CATRTEGYTF. Supplemented by reference TRBV19 and TRBJ1-2, the full variable domain reads DGGITQSPKYLFRKEGQNVTLSCEQNLNHDAMYWYRQDPGQGLRLIYYSQIVNDFQKGDIAEGYSVSREKKESFPLTVTSAQKNPTAFYLCATRTEGYTFGSGTRLTVV.

This chain uses TRBV7-9 with TRBJ2-2; 10 bases are shared with TRBD2. The CDR3 has 19 amino acids. CDR1 is SEHNR, CDR2 FQNEAQ, per germline (reference sequence). V shed 2 bases, J shed 2 bases, and the junction held 11 bases outside the gene matches. In DNA form, the CDR3 reads TGTGCCAGCAGCTTAAGACAGAGTCCTAGCGGGGGAAACACCGGGGAGCTGTTTTTT. This encodes CASSLRQSPSGGNTGELFF.

This clone was detected once. The rearrangement uses TRBV28 and TRBJ2-3, with D perhaps matching TRBD2 (7 bases). The V end was cut by 7 bases, the J end by 0 bases, with 14 bases between. CDR3 length: 15 amino acids. Per the germline V gene, CDR1 is MDHEN and CDR2 is SYDVKM. The CDR3 loop is CASILAGASTDTQYF. The CDR3 DNA reads TGTGCCAGCATATTGGCGGGGGCCAGCACAGATACGCAGTATTTT. The full variable domain, in which reference TRBV28 and TRBJ2-3 provide the parts outside the CDR3, is DVKVTQSSRYLVKRTGEKVFLECVQDMDHENMFWYRQDPGLGLRLIYFSYDVKMKEKGDIPEGYSVSREKKERFSLILESASTNQTSMYLCASILAGASTDTQYFGPGTRLTVL.

The rearrangement links TRBV4-1 to TRBJ2-7; D remains ambiguous. Deletions cut 7 bases from V and 2 bases from J, with 12 bases between. The CDR3 length is 13 residues. The V gene's germline CDR1 is MGHRA and CDR2 YSYEKL. CDR3 sequence reads: CASTLGPAYEQYF. The CDR3 DNA sequence: TGCGCCAGCACCCTAGGGCCGGCCTACGAGCAGTACTTC.

The chain links TRBV5-4 to TRBJ1-2; 8 bases match TRBD1. Germline assignment: CDR1 SGHNT and CDR2 YYREEE (reference sequence). The CDR3 spans 13 residues. V lost 0 bases and J lost 8; bases outside the gene matches: 3. The CDR3 sequence is CASSLAQGEGYTF. The CDR3 DNA sequence: TGTGCCAGCAGCTTGGCACAGGGGGAAGGCTACACCTTC.

CDR3 in amino acids: CASTRTGGNQPQHF. The CDR3 DNA follows: TGTGCCAGCACCCGGACAGGGGGTAATCAGCCCCAGCATTTT. The chain combines TRBV27 with TRBJ1-5; TRBD1 aligns across 10 bases. V shed 7 bases and J 4 bases; nucleotides not matched to a gene: 4. The CDR3 has 14 residues. Germline loops: CDR1 MNHEY, CDR2 SMNVEV (reference sequence).

This clone occurred a few times. The chain uses TRBV28 and TRBJ1-1, with D unresolved. This CDR3 is built from 13 residues. CDR1 MDHEN and CDR2 SYDVKM come from the germline V gene. Deletions cut 6 bases from V and 0 bases from J, with 8 bases between. Here the CDR3 DNA reads TGTGCCAGCAGCCGGACCCTGAACACTGAAGCTTTCTTT. Translation gives CASSRTLNTEAFF.

This chain links TRBV21-1 with TRBJ2-1; no check of the table's D call, TRBD2, against the DNA was made. TRBV21-1 is tagged as a pseudogene. The CDR3 spans 16 residues. For the CDR3, the DNA is TGTGCCAGCAGCAAGAATCAGCGGGAAGGCTTAAGTGAGCAGTTCTTC. Amino acids: CASSKNQREGLSEQFF.

The V call is TRBV7-6, the J call TRBJ1-1; 10 bases agree with TRBD1. V was clipped by 5 bases and J by 7 bases; unmatched bases: 4. CDR1 SGHVS and CDR2 FNYEAQ come from the germline V gene. CDR3 length: 13 amino acids. For the CDR3, the DNA is TGTGCCAGCAGCCCCGACAGGGGGCATGAAGCTTTCTTT. This sequence encodes CASSPDRGHEAFF.